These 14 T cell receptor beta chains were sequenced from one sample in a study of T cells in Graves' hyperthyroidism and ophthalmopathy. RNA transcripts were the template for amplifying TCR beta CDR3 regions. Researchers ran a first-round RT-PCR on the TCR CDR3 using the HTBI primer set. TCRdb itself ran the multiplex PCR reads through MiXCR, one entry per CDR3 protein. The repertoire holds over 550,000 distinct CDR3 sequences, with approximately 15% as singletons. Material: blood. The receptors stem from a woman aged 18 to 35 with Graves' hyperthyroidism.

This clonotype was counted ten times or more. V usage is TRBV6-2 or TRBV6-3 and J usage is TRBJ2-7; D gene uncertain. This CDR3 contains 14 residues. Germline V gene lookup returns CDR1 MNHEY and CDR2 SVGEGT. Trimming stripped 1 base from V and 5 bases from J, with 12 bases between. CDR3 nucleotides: TGTGCCAGCAGTTACTTGGACCTCGCGGACGAGCAGTACTTC. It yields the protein CASSYLDLADEQYF.

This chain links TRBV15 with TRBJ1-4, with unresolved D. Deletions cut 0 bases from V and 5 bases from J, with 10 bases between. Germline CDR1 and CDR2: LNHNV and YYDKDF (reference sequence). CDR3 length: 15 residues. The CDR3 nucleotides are TGTGCCACCAGCAGAGATCAGAAACCGAATGAAAAACTGTTTTTT. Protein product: CATSRDQKPNEKLFF.

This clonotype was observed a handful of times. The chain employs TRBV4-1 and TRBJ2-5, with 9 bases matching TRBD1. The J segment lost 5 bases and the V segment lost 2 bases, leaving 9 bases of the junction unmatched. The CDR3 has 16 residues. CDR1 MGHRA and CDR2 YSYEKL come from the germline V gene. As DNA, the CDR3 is TGCGCCAGCAGCCAAACACAGGGGGCGCTAGGTGAGACCCAGTACTTC. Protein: CASSQTQGALGETQYF.

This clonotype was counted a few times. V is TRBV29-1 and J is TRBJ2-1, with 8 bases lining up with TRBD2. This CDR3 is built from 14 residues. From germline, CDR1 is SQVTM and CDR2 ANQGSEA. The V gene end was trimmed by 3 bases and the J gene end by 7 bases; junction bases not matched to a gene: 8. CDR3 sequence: CSVDSGRAGNEQFF. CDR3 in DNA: TGCAGCGTTGATTCCGGGAGGGCCGGGAATGAGCAGTTCTTC.

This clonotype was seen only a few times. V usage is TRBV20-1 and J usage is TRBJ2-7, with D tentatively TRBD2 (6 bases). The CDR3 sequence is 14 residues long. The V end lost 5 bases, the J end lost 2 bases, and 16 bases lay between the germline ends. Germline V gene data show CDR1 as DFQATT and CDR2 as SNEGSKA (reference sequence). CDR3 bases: TGCAGTGCTGACCCGGGAGAGGGGACCTACGAGCAGTACTTC. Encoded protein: CSADPGEGTYEQYF.

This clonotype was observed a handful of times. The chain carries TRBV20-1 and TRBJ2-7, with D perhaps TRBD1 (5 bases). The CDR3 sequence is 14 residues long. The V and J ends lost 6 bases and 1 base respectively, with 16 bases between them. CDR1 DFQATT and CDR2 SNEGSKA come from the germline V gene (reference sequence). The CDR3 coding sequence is TGCAGTGCAACCCTCGACAGTTTTTCCTACGAGCAGTACTTC. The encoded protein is CSATLDSFSYEQYF.

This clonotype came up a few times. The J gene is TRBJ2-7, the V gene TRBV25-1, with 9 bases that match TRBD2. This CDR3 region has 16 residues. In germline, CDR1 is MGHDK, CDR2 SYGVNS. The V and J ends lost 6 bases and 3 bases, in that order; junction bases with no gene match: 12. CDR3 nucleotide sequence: TGTGCCAGCAGCCACTCCCGGACTAGCGAATACTACGAGCAGTACTTC. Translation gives CASSHSRTSEYYEQYF.

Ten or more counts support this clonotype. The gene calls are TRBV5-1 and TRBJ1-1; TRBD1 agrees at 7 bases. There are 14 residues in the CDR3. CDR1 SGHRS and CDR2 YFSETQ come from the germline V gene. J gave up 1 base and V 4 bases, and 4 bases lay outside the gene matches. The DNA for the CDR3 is TGCGCCAGCAGCCCGGGACAGCCGAACACTGAAGCTTTCTTT. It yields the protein CASSPGQPNTEAFF.

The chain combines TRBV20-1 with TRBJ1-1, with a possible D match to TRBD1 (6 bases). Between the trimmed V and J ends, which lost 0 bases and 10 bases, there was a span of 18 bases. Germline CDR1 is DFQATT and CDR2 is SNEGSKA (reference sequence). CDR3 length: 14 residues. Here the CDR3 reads CSAREEGGAEGAFF. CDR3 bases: TGCAGTGCTAGAGAGGAGGGGGGGGCAGAGGGAGCTTTCTTT.

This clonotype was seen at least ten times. CDR3 bases: TGCAGTGCCACTCTCCTCGGACAGGGATCAACCTACGAGCAGTACTTC. This codes for CSATLLGQGSTYEQYF. The chain is built from TRBV20-1 and TRBJ2-7; TRBD1 agrees at 8 bases. The germline gives CDR1 DFQATT, CDR2 SNEGSKA (reference sequence). There are 16 residues in the CDR3. With 6 bases clipped from V and 2 bases from J, the junction kept 15 bases outside the gene matches.

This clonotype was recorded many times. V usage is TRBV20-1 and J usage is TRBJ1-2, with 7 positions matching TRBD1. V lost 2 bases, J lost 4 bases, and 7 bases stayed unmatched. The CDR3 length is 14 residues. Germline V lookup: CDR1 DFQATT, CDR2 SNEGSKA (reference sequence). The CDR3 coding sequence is TGCAGTGCTAGAAACAGGGGATCCCCCTATGGCTACACCTTC. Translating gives CSARNRGSPYGYTF.

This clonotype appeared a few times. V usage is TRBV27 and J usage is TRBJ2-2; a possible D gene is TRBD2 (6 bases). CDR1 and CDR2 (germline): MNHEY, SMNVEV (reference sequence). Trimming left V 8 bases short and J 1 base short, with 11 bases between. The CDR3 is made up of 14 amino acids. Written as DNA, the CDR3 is TGTGCCAGCCGGGGACTTATGAACACCGGGGAGCTGTTTTTT. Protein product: CASRGLMNTGELFF.

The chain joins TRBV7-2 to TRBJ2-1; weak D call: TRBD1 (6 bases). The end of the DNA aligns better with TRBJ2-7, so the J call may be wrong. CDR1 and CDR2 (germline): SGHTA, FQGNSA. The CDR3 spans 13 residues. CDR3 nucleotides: TGTGCCAGCAGCAGAGGGTGGGACAATGAGCAGTACTTC. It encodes CASSRGWDNEQYF.

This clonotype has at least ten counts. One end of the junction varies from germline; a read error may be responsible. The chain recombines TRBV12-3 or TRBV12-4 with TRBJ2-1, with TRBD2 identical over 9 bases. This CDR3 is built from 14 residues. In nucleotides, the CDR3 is TGTGCCAGCAGCTTAGCGGGAGTCTATGGTGAGCAGTTCTTC. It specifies CASSLAGVYGEQFF.